These 16 T cell receptor beta chains share one sample of origin, sequenced in a study of T cell changes during pregnancy in multiple sclerosis. Clones were sequenced by immunoSEQ multiplex PCR, and TCRdb holds only the in-frame ones, with some missing. The profile shows tens of thousands of clones, over 90% of them singletons. This specimen was peripheral blood, taken in the third trimester of pregnancy. The receptor set was obtained from a female donor with multiple sclerosis, enrolled in a pregnancy study.

The V gene is TRBV21-1, the J gene TRBJ1-5; TRBD1, the table's D call, was not compared with the DNA. TRBV21-1 is designated a pseudogene. This CDR3 is 19 amino acids long. The CDR3 spells CASSKGDRGIDLSNQPQHF. The CDR3 DNA sequence: TGTGCCAGCAGCAAAGGGGACAGGGGGATTGATCTAAGCAATCAGCCCCAGCATTTT.

The chain uses TRBV6-7 and TRBJ2-3; TRBD1 aligns across 8 bases. TRBV6-7 is designated an ORF whose function remains uncertain. Germline trimming cut 3 bases from V and 2 bases from J; bases unmatched to any gene: 4. CDR3 size: 15 residues. The DNA of the CDR3 is TGTGCCAGCAGTTATTCGGACAGGGACACAGATACGCAGTATTTT. Its protein is CASSYSDRDTDTQYF.

This rearrangement joins TRBV7-9 to TRBJ2-1; D is perhaps TRBD2 (6 bases). V was clipped by 2 bases and J by 7 bases, with 15 bases between them. Germline V gene lookup returns CDR1 SEHNR and CDR2 FQNEAQ (reference sequence). The length of the CDR3 is 15 residues. The CDR3, as DNA: TGTGCCAGCAGCTTATCCCTGCGGGACTCTAATGAGCAGTTCTTC. Amino acid sequence: CASSLSLRDSNEQFF.

The chain combines TRBV4-1 with TRBJ2-5; D remains unclear. The germline V and J ends were trimmed by 4 bases and 2 bases, with 8 bases remaining between them. Germline V gene sequence: CDR1 MGHRA, CDR2 YSYEKL. The CDR3 contains 13 residues. CDR3 loop: CASSRDIQETQYF. As DNA, the CDR3 is TGCGCCAGCAGCCGAGACATTCAAGAGACCCAGTACTTC.

The chain uses TRBV18 and TRBJ2-1; 8 bases align to TRBD2. V shed 2 bases, J shed 4 bases, and the junction held 4 bases outside the gene matches. The CDR3 contains 15 residues. Germline CDR1 reads KGHSH; CDR2 reads LQKENI. The CDR3 nucleotides are TGTGCCAGCTCACCAAGGGGACTAGAGTACAATGAGCAGTTCTTC. The encoded protein is CASSPRGLEYNEQFF. The full variable domain, completed using reference TRBV18 and TRBJ2-1, is NAGVMQNPRHLVRRRGQEARLRCSPMKGHSHVYWYRQLPEEGLKFMVYLQKENIIDESGMPKERFSAEFPKEGPSILRIQQVVRGDSAAYFCASSPRGLEYNEQFFGPGTRLTVL.

The chain links TRBV19 to TRBJ2-1; the match to TRBD2 covers 11 bases. The CDR3 length is 16 residues. Germline V CDR1 and CDR2: LNHDA, SQIVND (reference sequence). Trimming took 4 bases from V and 9 from J; bases not matched to a gene: 11. The CDR3 loop reads CASSTPGTSGKIEQFF. The CDR3 bases are TGTGCCAGTAGTACGCCCGGGACTAGCGGTAAGATTGAGCAGTTCTTC.

The V call is TRBV18, the J call TRBJ2-2; 8 nucleotides match TRBD2. V gave up 3 bases and J gave up 3 bases; unmatched junction bases: 6. This CDR3 region has 16 residues. Per germline, CDR1 KGHSH and CDR2 LQKENI. The CDR3, as DNA: TGTGCCAGCTCACCTAGACTAGCGAAGGACACCGGGGAGCTGTTTTTT. Amino acid sequence: CASSPRLAKDTGELFF.

The gene calls are TRBV12-5 and TRBJ1-1; D is perhaps TRBD1 (6 bases). The V gene lost 2 bases and the J gene lost 4 bases, with 14 bases spanning the gap. CDR1 and CDR2 from the germline V gene are LGHNT and FRNRAP. The CDR3 runs to 15 residues. The CDR3 nucleotides read TGTGCTAGTGGTTTGTCCGCAGGGGCCGTCACTGAAGCTTTCTTT. It specifies CASGLSAGAVTEAFF.

J is TRBJ2-1 and V is TRBV7-9, with TRBD2 matching 12 bases. Germline CDR1 reads SEHNR; CDR2 reads FQNEAQ (reference sequence). Trimming took 1 base from V and 1 from J; bases not matched to a gene: 8. CDR3 size: 19 residues. The CDR3 coding sequence is TGTGCCAGCAGCTTAGGTTCTAGCGGGAGGGCTGTATCCTACAATGAGCAGTTCTTC. It translates to CASSLGSSGRAVSYNEQFF.

The sample holds one count of this clone. The V call is TRBV4-1, the J call TRBJ2-5, with D tentatively TRBD1 (5 bases). CDR3 length: 16 amino acids. The germline V and J ends were trimmed by 3 bases and 2 bases, with 16 bases remaining between them. Germline V gives CDR1 MGHRA, CDR2 YSYEKL. CDR3 bases: TGCGCCAGCAGCCATCCCTTGGACAACGTACAAGAGACCCAGTACTTC. Its translation: CASSHPLDNVQETQYF.

On this clone itself: Other nucleotide sequences in the sample specify the same CDR3. The chain recombines TRBV5-1 with TRBJ2-1; D is undetermined. Germline CDR1 reads SGHRS; CDR2 reads YFSETQ. V was shortened by 7 bases and J by 7 bases, with 9 bases between the two germline ends. The CDR3 extends over 11 amino acids. The CDR3, as DNA: TGCGCCAGCCAAAACCAGAATGAGCAGTTCTTC. Its protein is CASQNQNEQFF.

This clone was observed a single time. The CDR3 reads CASTHGLLDGEQYF. For the CDR3, the DNA is TGTGCCAGCACCCACGGACTGCTCGATGGCGAGCAGTACTTC. This chain connects TRBV4-2 to TRBJ2-7; possible D gene TRBD2, 5 bases. The V end was cut by 7 bases, the J end by 6 bases, with 19 bases between. The V gene's germline CDR1 is LGHNA and CDR2 YNFKEQ. This CDR3 contains 14 residues.

The rearrangement links TRBV2 to TRBJ2-2; 8 bases align to TRBD1. This CDR3 spans 18 amino acids. Germline trimming cut 8 bases from V and 4 bases from J; bases unmatched to any gene: 18. Germline CDR1 is SNHLY and CDR2 is FYNNEI. CDR3 protein: CASQGAKGPIIPTGELFF. The CDR3 DNA is TGTGCCAGCCAGGGGGCGAAGGGGCCTATTATACCCACCGGGGAGCTGTTTTTT.

The V call is TRBV9, the J call TRBJ2-7; 7 nucleotides line up with TRBD2. The CDR3 extends over 16 amino acids. Germline V CDR1 and CDR2: SGDLS, YYNGEE. V trimming: 3 bases; J trimming: 0 bases; junction bases outside the gene matches: 9. CDR3 loop: CASSDAQAGSSYEQYF. The CDR3 DNA reads as TGTGCCAGCAGCGACGCTCAAGCGGGGAGCTCCTACGAGCAGTACTTC.

This chain uses TRBV28 with TRBJ2-1; no firm D call. The CDR3 spans 13 residues. CDR1 and CDR2 (germline): MDHEN, SYDVKM. With 6 bases removed from V and 0 bases from J, the gap between germline ends came to 6 bases. The CDR3 is CASRVSSYNEQFF. DNA of the CDR3: TGTGCCAGCAGGGTTAGCTCCTACAATGAGCAGTTCTTC.

This sequence joins TRBV18 and TRBJ2-7; D might be TRBD1 (5 bases). The CDR3 covers 13 residues. The germline V gene has CDR1 KGHSH and CDR2 LQKENI. The germline V and J ends were trimmed by 3 bases and 6 bases, with 12 bases remaining between them. The CDR3 protein is CASSPSTVREQYF. The CDR3 nucleotides read TGTGCCAGCTCACCGTCGACAGTCCGCGAGCAGTACTTC.